The text below deals with one TCR beta chain. Its target is not known. This CDR3 is 15 amino acids long. CDR1 MNHEY and CDR2 SMNVEV come from the germline V gene (reference sequence). J was trimmed by 0 bases and V by 7 bases; bases with no gene match: 7. The data belong to a study of shared clonotypes between healthy human individuals. Study findings and constraints: Rarefaction demonstrated incomplete sorted-subset sequencing despite large depth.

The method was immunoSEQ multiplex PCR; TCRdb's version includes in-frame clones alone and lacks a portion of them. Among nearly 600,000 clones listed, 95% to 96% were seen once. CD45RO-negative, CCR7-selected cells formed the naive CD8 fraction, which excluded terminally differentiated effector memory CD45RA+ cells. The TCR comes from a woman in her twenties or thirties in good health. The sample comprised naive CD8+ T cells sorted from blood. This rearrangement joins TRBV27 to TRBJ2-7; 9 nucleotides match TRBD2. The CDR3 DNA is TGTGCCAGCAAACTTCTAGCGGGAAGCTCCTACGAGCAGTACTTC. This translates into CASKLLAGSSYEQYF.